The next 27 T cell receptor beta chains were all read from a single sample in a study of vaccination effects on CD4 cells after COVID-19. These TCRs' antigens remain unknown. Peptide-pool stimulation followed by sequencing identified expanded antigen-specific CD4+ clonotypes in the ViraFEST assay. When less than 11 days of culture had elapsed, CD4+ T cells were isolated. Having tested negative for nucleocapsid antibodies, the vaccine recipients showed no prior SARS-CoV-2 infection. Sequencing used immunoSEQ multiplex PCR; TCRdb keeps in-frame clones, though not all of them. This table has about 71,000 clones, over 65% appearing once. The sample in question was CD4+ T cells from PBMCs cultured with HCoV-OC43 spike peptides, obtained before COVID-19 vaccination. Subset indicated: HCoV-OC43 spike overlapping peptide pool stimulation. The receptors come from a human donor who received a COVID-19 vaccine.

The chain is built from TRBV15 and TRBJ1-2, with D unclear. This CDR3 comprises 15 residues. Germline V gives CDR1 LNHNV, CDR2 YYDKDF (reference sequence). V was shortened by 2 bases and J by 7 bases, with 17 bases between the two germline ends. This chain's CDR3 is CATSRPDVREGGYTF. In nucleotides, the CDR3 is TGTGCCACCAGCAGACCGGATGTCCGCGAGGGTGGCTACACCTTC.

CDR3 nucleotides: TGTGCCACCAGTGACCCAACAGGGAGAAAGACCGGGGAGCTGTTTTTT. Protein product: CATSDPTGRKTGELFF. The rearrangement uses TRBV24-1 and TRBJ2-2; D is possibly TRBD1 (6 bases). The germline gives CDR1 KGHDR, CDR2 SFDVKD. The ends were cut back, 4 bases at V and 5 bases at J, with 16 bases in the middle. This CDR3 region has 16 residues.

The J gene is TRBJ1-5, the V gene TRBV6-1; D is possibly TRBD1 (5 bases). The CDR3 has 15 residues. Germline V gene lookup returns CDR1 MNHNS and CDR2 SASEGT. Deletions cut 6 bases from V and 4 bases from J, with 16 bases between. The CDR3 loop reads CASSLSGTANQPQHF. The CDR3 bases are TGTGCCAGCAGCCTGTCCGGGACTGCTAATCAGCCCCAGCATTTT.

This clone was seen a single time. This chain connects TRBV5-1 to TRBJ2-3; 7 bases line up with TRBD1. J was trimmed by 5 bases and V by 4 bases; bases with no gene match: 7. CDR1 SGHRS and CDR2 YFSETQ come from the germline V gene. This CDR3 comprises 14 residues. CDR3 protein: CASSATGTLDTQYF. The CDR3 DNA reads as TGCGCCAGCAGCGCGACAGGGACCTTAGATACGCAGTATTTT.

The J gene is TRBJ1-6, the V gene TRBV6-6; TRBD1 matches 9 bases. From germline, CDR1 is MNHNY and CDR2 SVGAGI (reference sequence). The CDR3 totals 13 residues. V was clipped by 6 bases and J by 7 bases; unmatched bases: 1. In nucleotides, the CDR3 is TGTGCCAGCAGCGGACAGGGGAATTCACCCCTCCACTTT. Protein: CASSGQGNSPLHF.

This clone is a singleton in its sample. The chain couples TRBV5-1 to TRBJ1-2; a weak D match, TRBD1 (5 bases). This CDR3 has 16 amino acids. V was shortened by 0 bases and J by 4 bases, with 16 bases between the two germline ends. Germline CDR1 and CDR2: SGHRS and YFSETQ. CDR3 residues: CASSLGAPGKGYGYTF. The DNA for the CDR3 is TGCGCCAGCAGCTTGGGGGCTCCAGGGAAGGGCTATGGCTACACCTTC.

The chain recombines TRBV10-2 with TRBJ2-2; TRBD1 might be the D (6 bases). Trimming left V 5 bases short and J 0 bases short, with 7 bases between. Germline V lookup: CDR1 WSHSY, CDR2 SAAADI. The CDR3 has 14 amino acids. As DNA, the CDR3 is TGCGCCAGCAGTCGGACAGCGAACACCGGGGAGCTGTTTTTT. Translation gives CASSRTANTGELFF.

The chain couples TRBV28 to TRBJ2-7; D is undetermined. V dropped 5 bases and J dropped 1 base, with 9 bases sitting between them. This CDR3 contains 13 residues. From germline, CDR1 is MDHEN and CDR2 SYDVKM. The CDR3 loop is CASSPRLSYEQYV. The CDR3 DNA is TGTGCCAGCAGTCCCCGATTATCCTACGAGCAGTACGTC.

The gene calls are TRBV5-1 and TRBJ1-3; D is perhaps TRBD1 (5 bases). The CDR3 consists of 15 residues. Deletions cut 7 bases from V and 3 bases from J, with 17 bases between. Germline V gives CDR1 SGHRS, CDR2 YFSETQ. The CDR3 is CASFEGPGGGNTIYF. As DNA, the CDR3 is TGCGCCAGCTTCGAGGGGCCCGGAGGTGGAAACACCATATATTTT. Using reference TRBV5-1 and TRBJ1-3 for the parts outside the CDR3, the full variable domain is KAGVTQTPRYLIKTRGQQVTLSCSPISGHRSVSWYQQTPGQGLQFLFEYFSETQRNKGNFPGRFSGRQFSNSRSEMNVSTLELGDSALYLCASFEGPGGGNTIYFGEGSWLTVV.

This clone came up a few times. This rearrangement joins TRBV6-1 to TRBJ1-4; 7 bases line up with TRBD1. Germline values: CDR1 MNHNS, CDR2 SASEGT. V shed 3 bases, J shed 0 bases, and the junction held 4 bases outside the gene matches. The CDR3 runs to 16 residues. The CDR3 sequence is CASSDRGYTTNEKLFF. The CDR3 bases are TGTGCCAGCAGTGACAGGGGGTATACAACTAATGAAAAACTGTTTTTT.

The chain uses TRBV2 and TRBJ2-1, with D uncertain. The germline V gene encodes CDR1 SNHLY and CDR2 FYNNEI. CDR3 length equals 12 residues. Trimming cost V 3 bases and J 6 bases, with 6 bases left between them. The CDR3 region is CASSEWGNEQFF. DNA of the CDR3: TGTGCCAGCAGTGAGTGGGGCAATGAGCAGTTCTTC.

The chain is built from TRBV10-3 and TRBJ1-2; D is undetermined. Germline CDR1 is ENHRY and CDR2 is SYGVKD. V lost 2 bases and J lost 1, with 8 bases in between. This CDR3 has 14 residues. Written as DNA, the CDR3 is TGTGCCATCAGTGAGGGACGGGGTAACTATGGCTACACCTTC. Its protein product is CAISEGRGNYGYTF.

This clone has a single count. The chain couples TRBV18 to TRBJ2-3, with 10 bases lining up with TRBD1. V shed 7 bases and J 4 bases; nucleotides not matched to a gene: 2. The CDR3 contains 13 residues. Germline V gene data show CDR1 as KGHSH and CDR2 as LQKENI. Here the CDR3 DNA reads TGTGCCAGCTTGGGACAGGGGTCAGATACGCAGTATTTT. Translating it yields CASLGQGSDTQYF.

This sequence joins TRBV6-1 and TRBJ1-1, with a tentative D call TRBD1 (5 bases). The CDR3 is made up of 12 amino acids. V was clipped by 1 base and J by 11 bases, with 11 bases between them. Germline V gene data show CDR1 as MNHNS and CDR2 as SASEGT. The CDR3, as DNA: TGTGCCAGCAGTGAAGGCCAGGGTAGGGCTTTCTTT. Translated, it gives CASSEGQGRAFF.

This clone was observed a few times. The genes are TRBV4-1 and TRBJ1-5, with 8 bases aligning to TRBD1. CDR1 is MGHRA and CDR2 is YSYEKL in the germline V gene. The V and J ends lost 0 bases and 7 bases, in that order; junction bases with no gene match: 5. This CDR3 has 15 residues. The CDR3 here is CASSQDGQGRQPQHF. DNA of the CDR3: TGCGCCAGCAGCCAAGACGGACAGGGAAGACAGCCCCAGCATTTT.

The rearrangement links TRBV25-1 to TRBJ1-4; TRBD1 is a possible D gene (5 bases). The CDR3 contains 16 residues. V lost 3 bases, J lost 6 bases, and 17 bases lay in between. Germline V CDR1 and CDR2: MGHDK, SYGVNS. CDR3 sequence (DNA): TGTGCCAGCAGTGATATGGGGCAGGGAAAAGATGAAAAACTGTTTTTT. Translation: CASSDMGQGKDEKLFF.

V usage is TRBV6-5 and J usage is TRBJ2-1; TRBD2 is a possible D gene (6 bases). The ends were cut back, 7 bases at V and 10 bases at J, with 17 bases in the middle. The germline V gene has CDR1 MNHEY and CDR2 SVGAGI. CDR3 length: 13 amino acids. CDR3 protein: CASTPEGMVEQFF. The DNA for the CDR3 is TGTGCCAGCACCCCGGAGGGAATGGTGGAGCAGTTCTTC.

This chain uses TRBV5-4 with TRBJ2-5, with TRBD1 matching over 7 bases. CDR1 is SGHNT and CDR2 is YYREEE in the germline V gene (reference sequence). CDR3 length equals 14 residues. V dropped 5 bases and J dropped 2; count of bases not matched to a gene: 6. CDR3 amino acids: CASRSGTDQETQYF. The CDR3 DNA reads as TGTGCCAGCAGATCTGGGACAGATCAAGAGACCCAGTACTTC.

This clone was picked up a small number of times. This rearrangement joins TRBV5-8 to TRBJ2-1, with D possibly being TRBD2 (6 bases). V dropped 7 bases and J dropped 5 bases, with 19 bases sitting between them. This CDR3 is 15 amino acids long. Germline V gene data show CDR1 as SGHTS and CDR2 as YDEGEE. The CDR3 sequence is CASPRTTFGNNEQFF. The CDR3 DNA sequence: TGTGCCAGCCCTAGGACTACCTTTGGAAACAATGAGCAGTTCTTC. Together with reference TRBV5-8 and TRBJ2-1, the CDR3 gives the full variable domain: EAGVTQSPTHLIKTRGQQATLRCSPISGHTSVYWYQQALGLGLQFLLWYDEGEERNRGNFPPRFSGRQFPNYSSELNVNALELEDSALYLCASPRTTFGNNEQFFGPGTRLTVL.

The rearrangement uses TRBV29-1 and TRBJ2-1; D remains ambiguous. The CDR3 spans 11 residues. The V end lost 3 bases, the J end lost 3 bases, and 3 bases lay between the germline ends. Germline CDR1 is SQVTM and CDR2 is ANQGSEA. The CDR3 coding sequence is TGCAGCGTTGACAGCTACAATGAGCAGTTCTTC. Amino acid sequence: CSVDSYNEQFF.

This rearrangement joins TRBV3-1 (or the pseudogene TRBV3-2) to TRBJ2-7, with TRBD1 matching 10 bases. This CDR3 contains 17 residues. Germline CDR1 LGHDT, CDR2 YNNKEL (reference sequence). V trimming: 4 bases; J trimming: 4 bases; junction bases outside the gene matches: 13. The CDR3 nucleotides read TGTGCCAGCAGCCCAGAGGGACAGGGGAAAGGATCGTACGAGCAGTACGTC. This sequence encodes CASSPEGQGKGSYEQYV.

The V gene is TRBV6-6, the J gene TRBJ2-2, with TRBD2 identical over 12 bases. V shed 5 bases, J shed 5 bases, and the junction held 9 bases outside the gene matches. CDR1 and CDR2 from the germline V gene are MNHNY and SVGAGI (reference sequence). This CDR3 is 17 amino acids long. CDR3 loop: CASSRSSGGAGTGELFF. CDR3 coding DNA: TGTGCCAGCAGTCGCTCTAGCGGGGGGGCCGGGACCGGGGAGCTGTTTTTT.

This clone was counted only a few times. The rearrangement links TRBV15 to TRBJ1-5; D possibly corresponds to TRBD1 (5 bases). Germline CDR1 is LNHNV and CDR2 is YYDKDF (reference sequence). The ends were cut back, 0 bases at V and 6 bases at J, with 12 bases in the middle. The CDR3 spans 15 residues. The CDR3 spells CATSRDVRDGQPQHF. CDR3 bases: TGTGCCACCAGCAGAGATGTCAGGGACGGTCAGCCCCAGCATTTT.

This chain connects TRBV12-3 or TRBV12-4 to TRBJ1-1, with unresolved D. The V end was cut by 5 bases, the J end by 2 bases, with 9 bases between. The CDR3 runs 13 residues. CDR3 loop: CASSIRINTEAFF. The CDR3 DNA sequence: TGTGCCAGCAGTATACGGATTAACACTGAAGCTTTCTTT.

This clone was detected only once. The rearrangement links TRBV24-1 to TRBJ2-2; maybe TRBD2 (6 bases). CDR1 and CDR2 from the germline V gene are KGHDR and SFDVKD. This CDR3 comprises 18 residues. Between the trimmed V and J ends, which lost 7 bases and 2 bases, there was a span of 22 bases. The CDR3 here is CATSENPGLNPNTGELFF. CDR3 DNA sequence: TGTGCCACCAGCGAGAATCCGGGACTCAACCCAAACACCGGGGAGCTGTTTTTT.

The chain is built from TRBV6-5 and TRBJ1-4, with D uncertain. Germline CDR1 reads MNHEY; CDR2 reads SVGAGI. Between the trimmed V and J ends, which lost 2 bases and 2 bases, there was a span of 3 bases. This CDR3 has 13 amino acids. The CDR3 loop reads CASSYDTNEKLFF. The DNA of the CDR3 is TGTGCCAGCAGTTACGACACTAATGAAAAACTGTTTTTT.

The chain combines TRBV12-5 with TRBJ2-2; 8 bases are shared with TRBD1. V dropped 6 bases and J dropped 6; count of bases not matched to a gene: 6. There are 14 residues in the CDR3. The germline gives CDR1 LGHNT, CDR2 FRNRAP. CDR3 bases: TGTGCTAGTGGAACATGGACAGGGCCCGGGGAGCTGTTTTTT. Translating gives CASGTWTGPGELFF.